These 9 T cell receptor beta chains were sequenced from one sample in a study of cytomegalovirus exposure and HLA in healthy donors. Assay used: immunoSEQ multiplex PCR; TCRdb lists only in-frame clones, some missing. The sample yields 200,000 or so clones, around 88% seen once. The sequenced material came from PBMCs. The receptors here all came from a young woman in good health and CMV-seronegative.

The rearrangement uses TRBV27 and TRBJ2-1, with TRBD2 matching 7 bases. Losses at the gene ends were 3 bases for V and 2 bases for J; bases not matched to a gene: 1. The CDR3 has 14 residues. The germline CDR1 and CDR2 sequences are MNHEY and SMNVEV (reference sequence). For the CDR3, the DNA is TGTGCCAGCAGTTTGGGACTAACCTACAATGAGCAGTTCTTC. Translation gives CASSLGLTYNEQFF.

This CDR3 is CASSAGTGSYEQYF. The CDR3 region has the DNA TGTGCCAGCAGCGCCGGGACAGGGTCCTACGAGCAGTACTTC. This sequence joins TRBV11-3 and TRBJ2-7; 9 nucleotides line up with TRBD1. CDR1 is SGHNT, CDR2 YENEEA, per germline. This CDR3 spans 14 amino acids. The V segment lost 5 bases and the J segment 1 base; nucleotides outside the gene matches: 3.

The rearrangement uses TRBV28 and TRBJ1-1, with D tentatively TRBD1 (6 bases). This CDR3 region has 14 residues. Germline V lookup: CDR1 MDHEN, CDR2 SYDVKM. Trimming stripped 6 bases from V and 1 base from J, with 12 bases between. The CDR3 DNA follows: TGTGCCAGCAGCACGGGACACCGGAACACTGAAGCTTTCTTT. It is translated as CASSTGHRNTEAFF.

This clone was found a few times. The chain joins TRBV19 to TRBJ1-2, with 7 bases identical to TRBD1. Trimming at V came to 5 bases and at J to 5 bases, leaving 2 bases not matched to a gene. Germline V gene data show CDR1 as LNHDA and CDR2 as SQIVND (reference sequence). The CDR3 covers 12 residues. The CDR3 region has the DNA TGTGCCAGTAGTCCGACAGGGTATGGCTACACCTTC. Residues: CASSPTGYGYTF.

The chain recombines TRBV5-1 with TRBJ2-7; 11 nucleotides match TRBD1. Per the germline V gene, CDR1 is SGHRS and CDR2 is YFSETQ. The V gene end was trimmed by 0 bases and the J gene end by 6 bases; junction bases not matched to a gene: 5. The CDR3 runs to 15 residues. CDR3 protein: CASSLVGTGGSEQYF. For the CDR3, the DNA is TGCGCCAGCAGCTTGGTCGGGACAGGGGGAAGCGAGCAGTACTTC.

This chain links TRBV28 with TRBJ1-5; 8 bases agree with TRBD1. The germline V gene encodes CDR1 MDHEN and CDR2 SYDVKM. The CDR3 spans 15 residues. Trimming at V came to 8 bases and at J to 8 bases, leaving 14 bases not matched to a gene. For the CDR3, the DNA is TGTGCCAGCGAACAGGGGGGCGCCCTACACGAGCCCCAGCATTTT. This encodes CASEQGGALHEPQHF.

J is TRBJ1-2 and V is TRBV4-1; D is ambiguous. Germline CDR1 and CDR2: MGHRA and YSYEKL. The V end was cut by 3 bases, the J end by 0 bases, with 14 bases between. This CDR3 is 16 amino acids long. The CDR3 region has the DNA TGCGCCAGCAGCCATACCCTTGAGGGCTCTAACTATGGCTACACCTTC. Translating gives CASSHTLEGSNYGYTF.

The CDR3: CASSLGAGGYNYYGYTF. The CDR3 nucleotides read TGTGCCAGCAGTTTAGGGGCAGGGGGCTATAACTACTATGGCTACACCTTC. This chain joins TRBV28 and TRBJ1-2, with 8 bases matching TRBD1. Trimming cost V 2 bases and J 3 bases; bases outside gene matches: 11. This CDR3 is 17 amino acids long. The V gene's germline CDR1 is MDHEN and CDR2 SYDVKM.

The chain is built from TRBV27 and TRBJ2-3; D is undetermined. In germline, CDR1 is MNHEY, CDR2 SMNVEV (reference sequence). V lost 5 bases and J lost 0, with 15 bases in between. This CDR3 contains 16 residues. The CDR3 DNA follows: TGTGCCAGCAGTCCCAACCCAGCGAGTAGCACAGATACGCAGTATTTT. Protein product: CASSPNPASSTDTQYF.